This TCR beta chain was found in a study of cytomegalovirus exposure and HLA in healthy donors. The study ran its PCR with 60 Vbeta and 13 Jbeta primers. Authors' processing steps: About 12 million shared chains were among the about 80 million unique TCR beta chains that a later analysis counted. The repertoire was sequenced with immunoSEQ multiplex PCR; TCRdb's copy has only in-frame clones and lacks some. V, J and clone size were drawn from that table, and D and trimming were deduced from the DNA. The sample shows roughly 68,000 clones, 60% to 75% of them seen only once. This clone was observed a few times. Its specificity is unknown. Study observations and caveats: Associated with cytomegalovirus, according to the listing, were around 170 TCR beta chains. According to reports, the classifier identified cytomegalovirus status with high specificity and sensitivity. An analysis was carried out later, and it reportedly showed fewer N-insertions in an Asian-associated ancestry cluster than the approximately 700-donor mean.

V lost 0 bases and J lost 4; bases outside the gene matches: 10. This CDR3 has 17 amino acids. Looked up from germline, CDR1 is SGDLS and CDR2 is YYNGEE. The rearrangement links TRBV9 to TRBJ2-1; 7 nucleotides agree with TRBD2. Sequencing input: PBMCs. This TCR was sampled from a man aged 35 to 55 in good health and CMV-seropositive. The CDR3 DNA is TGTGCCAGCAGCGTAGTCTCGAGCGGGGCGGGGTACAATGAGCAGTTCTTC. Protein: CASSVVSSGAGYNEQFF.